This T cell receptor (beta chain) comes out of a study of long-term antiretroviral therapy in people with HIV (dated by TCRdb to 2022 to 2024). Some background on the complete study: Collection of the earliest samples took place about a decade ahead of the 2015 WHO recommendation for immediate ART, at a time when ART was typically delayed until CD4 counts fell. A retrospective serial study tested whether changes in peripheral blood TRB repertoire composition and diversity were associated with ART initiation and durable HIV suppression. From fewer than 35 adults with confirmed HIV infection, the cohort provided approximately 190 cryopreserved PBMC samples, gathered serially across a mean of around six years (range 1-12). About 40% of the 30 participants with HIV were female. Test extractions of a monoclonal T-cell line alongside approximately 36 polyclonal samples showed no cross-contamination during QIAcube processing.

Inclusion was restricted to participants for whom at least one PBMC sample before ART initiation and at least two post-ART samples were available. Treatment was received in the United States of America by all participants with HIV. Before DNA extraction, cryopreserved samples containing about 0.9-10 million PBMC were thawed and washed. At the time of the earliest PBMC sample, participants with HIV were aged between about 20 and 60 years. PBMC samples were contributed by each participant from 1-4 timepoints before ART initiation and 2-8 timepoints after ART initiation, with a median of 7 samples. Serial HIV viral load, CD4+ T-cell count, ART history and demographic data were obtained for every participant. Genomic DNA was extracted from unsorted PBMC with a Qiagen kit on a QIAcube, processed in batches of 12 samples. Findings and caveats that apply to the study as a whole: Expanded TRB clones identified before ART initiation dominated the repertoire at all time points, although this dominance fluctuated and declined in many PLHIV after ART. Because pre-ART samples had limited cell numbers, unsorted PBMC were profiled rather than sorted CD4+ and CD8+ T cells. Owing to limited PBMC availability, only the TCR beta chain was sequenced, without alpha chain pairing. The samples span the years 2004 to 2017, and the ART regimens used may be less effective than current regimens. Inferences about post-ART repertoire changes are limited because no data were available on ART adherence, viral resistance or therapy changes. Starting ART was linked to a significant rise in TRB diversity, yet even after long-term ART the diversity remained significantly lower than in transplant donor controls. Narrower CDR3 length ranges were observed in HIV repertoires than in controls, and an antigen-experienced repertoire with only a slight naive shift after ART was suggested by the network structure.

CDR1 and CDR2, per the germline V gene (reference sequence), are LNHDA and SQIVND. Inclusive of the bounding cysteine and phenylalanine, the CDR3 is 12 residues long. Only the CDR3 DNA is retained, 36 bases long and in frame from the first base. V is clipped by 7 bases and J by 5 bases, and the sequence between their germline boundaries is 9 bases long. As for this clone: Its cognate antigen has yet to be identified. The sample holds no much larger clone one base away, and base qualities are not on file.

The immunoSEQ hsTCRB v3.0 assay was used at survey level resolution to sequence the TRB variable region. The targeted TRB sequencing depth was about 40,000-55,000 T-cell genomes per sample. An Illumina MiSeq with a v3 150-cycle kit was used to sequence the pooled TRB libraries. As for the authors' bioinformatics: Analysis of repertoires was carried out in R inside a reproducible Nextflow workflow spanning QC, data transformation and analysis. Custom analyses were implemented in LymphoSeq2, an R package for AIRR-Seq data exploration. After excluding several samples that yielded fewer than 5000 total TRB sequences, roughly 190 HIV repertoires remained for analysis. Of the 188 retained HIV repertoires, about 61 were collected before and around 130 after ART initiation. Repertoires were downsampled to 5000 TRB nucleotide sequences, and summary statistics were averaged over 100 downsampling iterations. The analysis kept only TRB sequences whose CDR3 regions were at least seven amino acids long. A Shannon entropy-derived clonality score and the Gini coefficient were used to measure diversity. In the repertoire networks, any two of the top 5000 CDR3 amino acid sequences were linked whenever the two sequences differed by an edit distance of one. For TRB CDR3 amino acid sequences, GLIPH2 was used to predict antigen specificity groups and MHC restriction. CDR3 amino acid sequences were matched against VDJdb and McPAS-TCR to flag known CMV, EBV, HIV or tissue antigen associations. Pre-ART, post-ART and control groups were compared with Wilcoxon signed-rank tests and Holm-Bonferroni correction. Held by TCRdb, this immuneACCESS table contains in-frame sequences only and omits some clones. Under half of the omission traces to an unresolved V gene where checked; the cause of the rest is unknown. That table supplies the V and J calls and clone size; D and trimming were determined from the DNA. Recorded for this sample are roughly 40,000 clones; 86% of them occurred a single time. The ten largest clonotypes hold around 3.9% of the sample.

This clonotype originated in a woman aged 18-35 years with HIV. Here the chain combines TRBV19 and TRBJ2-1, with the identity of the D gene unclear. The material sequenced was unsorted PBMCs, taken just before starting antiretroviral therapy. The CDR3 sequence is CASKTENNEQFF. The DNA sequence is as follows: TGTGCCAGTAAGACGGAAAACAATGAGCAGTTCTTC.